Listed below are T cell receptor beta chains from one sample, sequenced in a study of PD-L1 blockade in urothelial cancer. Method: immunoSEQ multiplex PCR; TCRdb's copy keeps in-frame clones and lacks some. The table includes approximately 34,000 clones, around 84% detected once. The specimen was PBMCs, collected around atezolizumab (anti-PD-L1) treatment. All receptors come from a man aged 55 to 70 with urothelial cancer. CDR3s include the opening cysteine and the closing phenylalanine or tryptophan. A D gene is named only where the DNA matches it firmly. Only part of the rows carry a size: once, few, many, or a class if the clone is expanded.

J,V,size,D,CDR3,DNA
TRBJ2-3,TRBV5-6,NA,TRBD1,CASSLKGQAYF,TGTGCCAGCAGCTTGAAGGGACAGGCATATTTT
TRBJ2-5,TRBV18,NA,TRBD1,CASSLGQGSFQETQYF,TGTGCCAGCTCACTGGGACAGGGGAGCTTCCAAGAGACCCAGTACTTC
TRBJ2-7,TRBV19,NA,TRBD1,CASNRDRGFHEQYF,TGTGCCAGCAACCGGGACAGGGGTTTCCACGAGCAGTACTTC
TRBJ1-1,TRBV19,NA,NA,CASSIGAVLNTEAFF,TGTGCCAGTAGTATAGGAGCCGTCCTGAACACTGAAGCTTTCTTT
TRBJ2-1,TRBV11-2,NA,NA,CASTKGAAYNEQFF,TGTGCCAGTACGAAAGGGGCAGCTTACAATGAGCAGTTCTTC
TRBJ2-3,TRBV5-6,NA,TRBD2,CASSLSLAGVASADTQYF,TGTGCCAGCAGCTTGTCACTAGCGGGAGTCGCTAGTGCAGATACGCAGTATTTT
TRBJ2-7,TRBV14,NA,TRBD2,CASSQVAGVNYEQYF,TGTGCCAGCAGCCAAGTAGCGGGGGTCAACTACGAGCAGTACTTC
TRBJ2-7,TRBV4-2,NA,NA,CASSPVTEIVSYEQYF,TGTGCCAGCAGCCCGGTGACAGAGATTGTCTCCTACGAGCAGTACTTC
TRBJ1-4,TRBV5-1,NA,NA,CASRGGFNEKLFF,TGCGCCAGCCGGGGGGGTTTTAATGAAAAACTGTTTTTT
TRBJ2-7,TRBV11-2,NA,TRBD1,CASSPGQVYEQYF,TGTGCCAGCAGCCCAGGACAGGTGTACGAGCAGTACTTC
TRBJ2-1,TRBV19,NA,NA,CASSIVGAPWREQFF,TGTGCCAGTAGTATAGTTGGGGCCCCATGGCGGGAGCAGTTCTTC
TRBJ1-1,TRBV7-2,NA,TRBD1,CASRTTGGGNTEAFF,TGTGCCAGCAGAACTACAGGGGGAGGGAACACTGAAGCTTTCTTT
TRBJ2-7,TRBV6-6,NA,TRBD2,CASKRGDGSYEQYF,TGTGCCAGCAAGCGGGGTGACGGTTCCTACGAGCAGTACTTC
TRBJ2-5,TRBV19,NA,NA,CASRSTGGTQYF,TGTGCCAGTAGGAGTACTGGCGGGACCCAGTACTTC
TRBJ1-5,TRBV19,NA,TRBD1,CASSPPNRGQPQHF,TGTGCCAGCTCGCCCCCGAACAGGGGTCAGCCCCAGCATTTT
TRBJ1-2,TRBV19,NA,TRBD1,CASSIGGQGYYGYTF,TGTGCCAGTAGTATCGGGGGACAGGGGTACTATGGCTACACCTTC
TRBJ2-7,TRBV5-8,NA,TRBD1,CASSLTGGIEQYF,TGTGCCAGCAGCTTGACAGGGGGAATCGAGCAGTACTTC
TRBJ2-7,TRBV29-1,NA,TRBD1,CSGSDRGGHEQYF,TGCAGCGGAAGCGACAGGGGAGGCCACGAGCAGTACTTC
TRBJ2-2,TRBV5-4,NA,NA,CASSLATNTGELFF,TGTGCCAGCAGCTTGGCCACGAACACCGGGGAGCTGTTTTTT
TRBJ2-2,TRBV27,NA,NA,CASSRRIGGQSPGELFF,TGTGCCAGCAGTCGTCGCATCGGCGGGCAATCACCGGGGGAGCTGTTTTTT
TRBJ2-7,TRBV5-4,NA,NA,CASSSPRRWEQYF,TGTGCCAGCAGCTCGCCTAGAAGGTGGGAGCAGTACTTC
TRBJ2-1,TRBV27,once,TRBD2,CASRSRGGLYNEQFF,TGTGCCAGCAGGTCCCGGGGGGGCTTATACAATGAGCAGTTCTTC
TRBJ1-4,TRBV7-2,NA,TRBD1,CASSPRRQGSGSEKLFF,TGTGCCAGCAGCCCACGCAGACAGGGTTCCGGGAGTGAAAAACTGTTTTTT
TRBJ2-7,TRBV28,NA,NA,CASSLTGIFYEQYF,TGTGCCAGCAGCTTAACCGGGATCTTCTACGAGCAGTACTTC
TRBJ1-6,TRBV30,once,TRBD1,CASDRAVNSPLHF,TGTGCCTCCGACAGGGCAGTTAATTCACCCCTCCACTTT
TRBJ2-3,TRBV9,few,NA,CASSVDVQYTDTQYF,TGTGCCAGCAGCGTAGATGTTCAGTACACAGATACGCAGTATTTT
TRBJ2-4,TRBV7-3,NA,TRBD2,CASSPGLLLAKNIQYF,TGTGCCAGCAGCCCGGGACTACTTTTAGCCAAAAACATTCAGTACTTC
TRBJ2-2,TRBV10-2,few,TRBD2,CASSHTGTSGTGGGELFF,TGCGCCAGCAGTCACACCGGGACTAGCGGGACGGGTGGCGGGGAGCTGTTTTTT
TRBJ2-1,TRBV5-4,NA,TRBD1,CASSLQGAAYNEQFF,TGTGCCAGCAGCTTACAGGGGGCTGCCTACAATGAGCAGTTCTTC
TRBJ1-5,TRBV2,NA,NA,CASSVASNQPQHF,TGTGCCAGCAGTGTGGCTAGCAATCAGCCCCAGCATTTT
TRBJ2-7,TRBV2,NA,TRBD2,CASSDPSGRAYEQYF,TGTGCCAGCAGCGACCCTAGCGGGAGGGCCTACGAGCAGTACTTC
TRBJ1-5,TRBV18,NA,TRBD1,CASSPDRGLKPQHF,TGTGCCAGCTCACCTGACAGGGGGCTGAAGCCCCAGCATTTT
TRBJ1-2,TRBV7-3,NA,NA,CASSLRPGGPNYGYTF,TGTGCCAGCAGCTTAAGGCCCGGGGGACCTAACTATGGCTACACCTTC
TRBJ1-3,TRBV6-5,NA,NA,CASRQGSSGNTIYF,TGTGCCAGCAGACAGGGATCGTCTGGAAACACCATATATTTT
TRBJ1-5,TRBV6-5,NA,TRBD1,CASRPGTGGKQPQHF,TGTGCCAGCAGACCCGGGACAGGGGGTAAGCAGCCCCAGCATTTT
TRBJ1-2,TRBV4-1,NA,NA,CASSPSSNRPQGYGYTF,TGCGCCAGCAGTCCTAGCTCTAACAGGCCCCAGGGGTATGGCTACACCTTC
TRBJ1-2,TRBV13,medium-sized,TRBD1,CASSLDGAAGGYYGYTF,TGTGCCAGCAGCTTAGACGGGGCGGCAGGGGGATACTATGGCTACACCTTC
TRBJ2-1,TRBV7-9,NA,NA,CASSLAAGDNEQFF,TGTGCCAGCAGCTTAGCCGCCGGGGACAATGAGCAGTTCTTC
TRBJ2-2,TRBV5-5,NA,NA,CASSFGQGRPGELFF,TGTGCCAGCAGCTTCGGGCAGGGTAGACCCGGGGAGCTGTTTTTT
TRBJ2-4,TRBV9,NA,TRBD2,CASSFSPSGVKNIQYF,TGTGCCAGCAGCTTCAGCCCTAGCGGGGTCAAAAACATTCAGTACTTC
TRBJ1-1,TRBV5-1,NA,TRBD1,CASSLGSTGGTEAFF,TGCGCCAGCAGCTTGGGAAGCACAGGGGGAACTGAAGCTTTCTTT